This T cell receptor beta chain was identified in a study of blood T cell repertoires in COVID-19. Overall study: PBMCs, B-cell-depleted T cells, or T cells provided the cDNA or gDNA that made up the material.

V gave up 0 bases and J gave up 1 base, with 11 bases separating them. Germline assignment: CDR1 SGHRS and CDR2 YFSETQ. The CDR3 runs 15 residues. The sample holds a few counts of this clone. Original processing notes: The assay estimated nucleated cells by amplifying reference gene primers. The method was immunoSEQ multiplex PCR; TCRdb's version includes in-frame clones alone and lacks a portion of them. V, J and clone size are those of that table, while D and trimming were read from the DNA. The profile covers about 60,000 clones, with 85% to 90% appearing a single time and about 9% taken by the ten largest.

The sequenced material came from peripheral blood. The chain uses TRBV5-1 and TRBJ2-7, with D tentatively TRBD1 (6 bases). The receptor was isolated from a human donor with active COVID-19. The donor label of this sample is uncertain. In DNA, the CDR3 is TGCGCCAGCAGCTTGGCTCCAGGGGAGTCCTACGAGCAGTACTTC. Protein product: CASSLAPGESYEQYF.